The clone carrying this TCR beta chain appeared a few times. As yet, its antigen is unknown. The data belong to a study of T cell responses to AZD1222 COVID-19 vaccine. Study summary: The study pooled second doses at about 4 or about 12 weeks.

Data came from immunoSEQ multiplex PCR; TCRdb stores just in-frame clones and leaves some out. Of over 95,000 clones in the sample, roughly 91% were seen once. Overall study findings and caveats: Researchers took repertoire samples only after the peak T cell response had come.

Unmatched junction bases numbered 7, after V lost 4 bases and J lost 3 bases. The CDR3 contains 15 residues. CDR1 is SGHDT and CDR2 is YYEEEE in the germline V gene. The V and J genes are TRBV5-6 and TRBJ2-7, with TRBD1 identical over 10 bases. Sequencing used peripheral blood, obtained on day 0 of AZD1222 vaccination. The clonotype was recovered from an adult in good health. The CDR3 sequence is CASSTQTGGGYEQYF. CDR3 coding DNA: TGTGCCAGCAGCACCCAGACAGGGGGCGGCTACGAGCAGTACTTC.